This paragraph covers one TCR beta chain sequence. The data were obtained in a study of beta chain features in type 1 diabetes. For the study at large: Examined across all samples were just under 110,000,000 sorted cells.

Every isolated RNA sample was fully reverse transcribed, so sequencing captured expressed TCRB transcripts. Sequencing was performed with immunoSEQ multiplex PCR; in TCRdb, only in-frame clones are kept and a portion is missing. The sample has roughly 150,000 clones; roughly 8.1% are singletons. Source material: central memory CD4+ T cells from blood. The sequence derives from a man younger than 35 in good health.

In nucleotides, the CDR3 is TGTGCCAGCAGCCGCCTACGCCAGAACACTGAAGCTTTCTTT. The encoded protein is CASSRLRQNTEAFF. The chain employs TRBV7-6 and TRBJ1-1; D is undetermined. Deletions cut 5 bases from V and 1 base from J, with 11 bases between. The germline CDR1 and CDR2 sequences are SGHVS and FNYEAQ. The CDR3 has 14 residues.